The 20 T cell receptor beta chains below were found in one sample sequenced in a study of blood T cell repertoires in COVID-19. Measured with immunoSEQ multiplex PCR; TCRdb has only the in-frame clones, and not every one. The sample includes approximately 250,000 clones, roughly four fifths of them seen just once. The sequenced material came from peripheral blood. The origin of the receptors is a woman aged 50 to 60 with acute or convalescent COVID-19.

This clone was detected only once. The chain uses TRBV27 and TRBJ2-1, with 11 nucleotides matching TRBD2. Germline-derived CDR1 and CDR2 are MNHEY and SMNVEV (reference sequence). CDR3 length: 16 amino acids. Trimming cost V 3 bases and J 5 bases; bases outside gene matches: 6. In DNA, the CDR3 is TGTGCCAGCAGTTTCTCTGGGACTAGCGGAGACAATGAGCAGTTCTTC. The encoded protein is CASSFSGTSGDNEQFF.

The chain uses TRBV30 and TRBJ1-3; D not resolved. Trimming cost V 4 bases and J 3 bases, with 10 bases left between them. The CDR3 runs to 13 residues. Germline loops: CDR1 GTSNPN, CDR2 SVGIG (reference sequence). The CDR3 DNA reads as TGTGCCTGGACCTCGGGTGGTGGAAACACCATATATTTT. It yields the protein CAWTSGGGNTIYF.

The V gene is TRBV28, the J gene TRBJ1-1; 10 bases align to TRBD1. From germline, CDR1 is MDHEN and CDR2 SYDVKM. V shed 7 bases and J 10 bases; nucleotides not matched to a gene: 6. The CDR3 contains 12 residues. Here the CDR3 reads CASKGQGKPAFF. In DNA form, the CDR3 reads TGTGCCAGCAAGGGACAGGGGAAGCCAGCTTTCTTT.

The rearrangement links TRBV7-2 to TRBJ1-2; D perhaps matches TRBD1 (6 bases). There are 15 residues in the CDR3. Trimming removed 0 bases at V and 4 bases at J, with 12 bases between. Germline CDR1 SGHTA, CDR2 FQGNSA. The CDR3 sequence is CASSLAGARLYGYTF. CDR3 bases: TGTGCCAGCAGCTTAGCGGGGGCCAGGCTCTATGGCTACACCTTC.

In its sample, this clone was seen once. This sequence joins TRBV3-1 (or the pseudogene TRBV3-2) and TRBJ1-4; the D gene is possibly TRBD1 (6 bases). From germline, CDR1 is LGHDT and CDR2 YNNKEL (reference sequence). Trimming removed 4 bases from V and 3 bases from J, with 12 bases in between. This CDR3 comprises 15 residues. CDR3 amino acids: CASSPSDSSNEKLFF. For the CDR3, the DNA is TGTGCCAGCAGCCCCTCGGACAGCTCTAATGAAAAACTGTTTTTT.

This clone was seen only a few times. The V call is TRBV11-2, the J call TRBJ2-1; TRBD2 aligns across 7 bases. The V gene's germline CDR1 is SGHAT and CDR2 FQNNGV. The CDR3 runs 12 residues. J was trimmed by 9 bases and V by 5 bases; bases with no gene match: 4. CDR3 sequence (DNA): TGTGCCAGCAGCCTAGGACTAGTTGAGCAGTTCTTC. It encodes CASSLGLVEQFF.

The J gene is TRBJ1-1, the V gene TRBV5-6; weak D call: TRBD1 (6 bases). Germline lookup yields CDR1 SGHDT and CDR2 YYEEEE. This CDR3 has 12 residues. Trimming removed 0 bases from V and 7 bases from J, with 7 bases in between. The CDR3 DNA follows: TGTGCCAGCAGCTTGGAACAGGGTGAAGCTTTCTTT. As protein: CASSLEQGEAFF.

This clone was seen a few times. The chain has TRBV5-4 and TRBJ1-6, with TRBD1 identical over 9 bases. The CDR3 totals 16 residues. Looked up from germline, CDR1 is SGHNT and CDR2 is YYREEE (reference sequence). V was pared by 3 bases and J by 10 bases, with 11 bases of the junction left unmatched. The CDR3: CASSYGQGISGSPLHF. The CDR3 region has the DNA TGTGCCAGCAGCTACGGACAGGGGATTTCTGGATCACCCCTCCACTTT.

The rearrangement joins TRBV18 to TRBJ2-2, with D perhaps TRBD1 (6 bases). Germline V lookup: CDR1 KGHSH, CDR2 LQKENI. This CDR3 has 16 amino acids. Trimming left V 5 bases short and J 0 bases short, with 13 bases between. Written as DNA, the CDR3 is TGTGCCAGCTCATCCACAGGGCACGCGAACACCGGGGAGCTGTTTTTT. Protein: CASSSTGHANTGELFF.

This chain uses TRBV11-2 with TRBJ2-3, with 11 bases matching TRBD1. From germline, CDR1 is SGHAT and CDR2 FQNNGV. The ends lost 6 bases at V and 6 bases at J; junction bases unmatched: 5. CDR3 size: 14 residues. CDR3 residues: CASSWTGGADTQYF. The CDR3 nucleotides read TGTGCCAGCAGTTGGACAGGGGGCGCGGATACGCAGTATTTT.

The gene calls are TRBV25-1 and TRBJ1-2; D unclear. This CDR3 is built from 11 residues. The germline V gene encodes CDR1 MGHDK and CDR2 SYGVNS. The V end was cut by 3 bases, the J end by 11 bases, with 10 bases between. The CDR3 here is CASSDTRRYTF. CDR3 in DNA: TGTGCCAGCAGTGACACAAGGAGGTACACCTTC.

The chain has TRBV28 and TRBJ1-4; 7 bases fit TRBD1. The V segment lost 7 bases and the J segment 6 bases; nucleotides outside the gene matches: 11. The CDR3 is made up of 15 amino acids. From germline, CDR1 is MDHEN and CDR2 SYDVKM. The CDR3 spells CASIQRGQFHEKLFF. CDR3 DNA: TGTGCCAGCATCCAAAGGGGACAGTTCCATGAAAAACTGTTTTTT.

This clone was seen only once. The gene calls are TRBV30 and TRBJ1-5, with D perhaps matching TRBD1 (5 bases). With 5 bases removed from V and 0 bases from J, the gap between germline ends came to 14 bases. Germline V gene lookup returns CDR1 GTSNPN and CDR2 SVGIG (reference sequence). CDR3 length: 15 residues. CDR3 sequence reads: CAWGAASYSNQPQHF. In DNA form, the CDR3 reads TGTGCCTGGGGGGCGGCTTCCTATAGCAATCAGCCCCAGCATTTT.

The table lists this clone with a few counts. The chain has TRBV27 and TRBJ2-6; 8 bases agree with TRBD2. Germline V gene data show CDR1 as MNHEY and CDR2 as SMNVEV (reference sequence). V lost 9 bases, J lost 2 bases, and 12 bases stayed unmatched. There are 17 residues in the CDR3. The CDR3: CASRTGGAPPGANVLTF. The CDR3 nucleotides are TGTGCCAGTCGGACCGGGGGGGCGCCACCTGGGGCCAACGTCCTGACTTTC.

The J gene is TRBJ1-1, the V gene TRBV6-1; D possibly corresponds to TRBD1 (5 bases). From germline, CDR1 is MNHNS and CDR2 SASEGT. V shed 3 bases and J shed 0 bases, with 8 bases lying between them. This CDR3 contains 14 residues. CDR3: CASSEIGVNTEAFF. The CDR3 nucleotides read TGTGCCAGCAGTGAGATAGGGGTGAACACTGAAGCTTTCTTT.

The chain joins TRBV30 to TRBJ2-3, with 8 bases lining up with TRBD2. V lost 2 bases and J lost 1; bases outside the gene matches: 5. This CDR3 region has 15 residues. Looked up from germline, CDR1 is GTSNPN and CDR2 is SVGIG (reference sequence). The CDR3 bases are TGTGCCTGGAGTAGGCTAGCGGGCCGCACAGATACGCAGTATTTT. It yields the protein CAWSRLAGRTDTQYF.

This chain connects TRBV7-2 to TRBJ1-6; a weak D match, TRBD1 (6 bases). Germline-derived CDR1 and CDR2 are SGHTA and FQGNSA. Trimming removed 2 bases from V and 7 bases from J, with 12 bases in between. The CDR3 has 15 amino acids. This CDR3 reads CASSLRQAENSPLHF. The CDR3 nucleotides read TGTGCCAGCAGCTTACGACAGGCAGAAAATTCACCCCTCCACTTT.

The gene calls are TRBV14 and TRBJ1-1, with D hard to call. With 5 bases removed from V and 1 base from J, the gap between germline ends came to 8 bases. The CDR3 consists of 13 residues. CDR1 and CDR2 from the germline V gene are SGHDN and FVKESK. DNA of the CDR3: TGTGCCAGCAGCTTTAACAAGAACACTGAAGCTTTCTTT. This encodes CASSFNKNTEAFF.

The genes are TRBV16 and TRBJ2-1; D might be TRBD2 (5 bases). The CDR3 runs to 17 residues. V was trimmed by 0 bases and J by 5 bases, leaving 17 bases between them. CDR1 and CDR2 from the germline V gene are KGHSY and FQNENV. CDR3 sequence: CASSQSRAFVGDNEQFF. The CDR3, as DNA: TGTGCCAGCAGCCAATCGAGGGCTTTCGTCGGGGACAATGAGCAGTTCTTC.

The chain has TRBV24-1 and TRBJ2-2; 7 nucleotides agree with TRBD2. CDR1 and CDR2 from the germline V gene are KGHDR and SFDVKD. V trimming: 3 bases; J trimming: 6 bases; junction bases outside the gene matches: 6. The CDR3 runs to 15 residues. The CDR3 sequence: CATSDTRGGSGELFF. The CDR3 DNA is TGTGCCACCAGTGATACGAGGGGAGGGTCCGGGGAGCTGTTTTTT.